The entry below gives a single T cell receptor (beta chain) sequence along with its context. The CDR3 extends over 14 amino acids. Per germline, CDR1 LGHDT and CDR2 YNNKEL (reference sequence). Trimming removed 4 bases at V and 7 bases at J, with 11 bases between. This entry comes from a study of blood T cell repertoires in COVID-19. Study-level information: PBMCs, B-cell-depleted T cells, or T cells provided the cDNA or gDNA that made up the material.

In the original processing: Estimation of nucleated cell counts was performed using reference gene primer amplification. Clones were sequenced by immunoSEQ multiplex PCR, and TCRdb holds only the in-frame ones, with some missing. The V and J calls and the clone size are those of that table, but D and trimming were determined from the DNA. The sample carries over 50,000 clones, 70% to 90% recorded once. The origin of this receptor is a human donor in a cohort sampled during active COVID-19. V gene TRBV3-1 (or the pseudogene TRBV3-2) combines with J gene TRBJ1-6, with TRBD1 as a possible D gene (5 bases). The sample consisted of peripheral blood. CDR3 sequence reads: CASSLTRGNSPLHF. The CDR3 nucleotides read TGTGCCAGCAGCCTAACCCGGGGGAATTCACCCCTCCACTTT.